This T cell receptor beta chain came from a study of cytomegalovirus exposure and HLA in healthy donors. The PCR had 60 Vbeta and 13 Jbeta primers. TCRdb's table, derived via immunoSEQ multiplex PCR, lists solely in-frame clones and lacks some. The table lists a few hundred thousand clones, 80% to 95% of them singletons. Points on this clone: Its antigen is undetermined.

Broader study findings: Earlier findings revealed that most TCR beta V segments proved productive either about 90% or about 30% of the time. Per published accounts, TCR beta sequences correctly predicted the HLA-A and HLA-B alleles of most subjects. Rates of TCR association differed by HLA locus in a later analysis, with DRB1 highest and HLA-C lowest.

The CDR3 runs to 19 residues. The V gene end was trimmed by 4 bases and the J gene end by 2 bases; junction bases not matched to a gene: 16. In germline, CDR1 is MNHEY, CDR2 SMNVEV (reference sequence). V is TRBV27 and J is TRBJ2-3, with 9 bases that match TRBD2. Source material: PBMCs. The source is a girl aged 2-9 years in good health and CMV-seronegative. The CDR3 coding sequence is TGTGCCAGCAGTTCAGCGCCTGCCCAGCGGGGGGCTACCACAGATACGCAGTATTTT. Its protein product is CASSSAPAQRGATTDTQYF.